The 27 T cell receptor beta chains reported below all come from one sample, sequenced in a study of cytomegalovirus exposure and HLA in healthy donors. The PCR used 60 Vbeta and 13 Jbeta primers. Here immunoSEQ multiplex PCR was the method, and the copy in TCRdb shows in-frame clones only, minus some. The table lists 99,000 or so clones, around 86% of them singletons, with 6.9% in the top ten. What was sequenced was PBMCs. The receptors shown here come from a man aged 30 to 45 in good health and CMV-seropositive.

The chain has TRBV30 and TRBJ1-5; 8 positions agree with TRBD1. CDR3 size: 14 residues. The ends lost 4 bases at V and 4 bases at J; junction bases unmatched: 6. The germline CDR1 and CDR2 sequences are GTSNPN and SVGIG (reference sequence). The CDR3 loop is CAWKDRVGNQPQHF. DNA for the CDR3: TGTGCCTGGAAGGACAGGGTGGGGAATCAGCCCCAGCATTTT.

The chain has TRBV27 and TRBJ2-1; TRBD1 agrees at 9 bases. J was trimmed by 2 bases and V by 8 bases; bases with no gene match: 1. CDR1 and CDR2 from the germline V gene are MNHEY and SMNVEV (reference sequence). The CDR3 is 13 residues long. The CDR3: CASWTGAYNEQFF. CDR3 sequence (DNA): TGTGCCAGCTGGACAGGGGCCTACAATGAGCAGTTCTTC.

This chain connects TRBV4-1 to TRBJ2-7; TRBD2 aligns across 11 bases. The germline CDR1 and CDR2 sequences are MGHRA and YSYEKL. The CDR3 has 18 residues. The trim removed 0 bases at V and 5 bases at J, leaving 12 bases unmatched. Here the CDR3 DNA reads TGCGCCAGCAGCCAAGAGACCCTAGCGGGGGGTTATTCTAACGAGCAGTACTTC. This encodes CASSQETLAGGYSNEQYF.

The chain has TRBV19 and TRBJ1-1; 10 nucleotides line up with TRBD1. The CDR3 is 16 amino acids. Germline lookup yields CDR1 LNHDA and CDR2 SQIVND (reference sequence). V lost 7 bases, J lost 5 bases, and 13 bases stayed unmatched. The CDR3 nucleotides read TGTGCCAGTATCATCCGTGCGGACAGGGGGAATACTGAAGCTTTCTTT. Translation gives CASIIRADRGNTEAFF. Supplemented by reference TRBV19 and TRBJ1-1, the full variable domain reads DGGITQSPKYLFRKEGQNVTLSCEQNLNHDAMYWYRQDPGQGLRLIYYSQIVNDFQKGDIAEGYSVSREKKESFPLTVTSAQKNPTAFYLCASIIRADRGNTEAFFGQGTRLTVV.

The chain combines TRBV5-1 with TRBJ2-5; 12 bases line up with TRBD2. With 0 bases clipped from V and 2 bases from J, the junction kept 2 bases outside the gene matches. CDR1 is SGHRS and CDR2 is YFSETQ in the germline V gene. CDR3 size: 16 residues. CDR3 sequence: CASSLVGTSGQETQYF. The CDR3 DNA sequence: TGCGCCAGCAGCTTGGTCGGGACTAGCGGGCAAGAGACCCAGTACTTC. The full variable domain, in which reference TRBV5-1 and TRBJ2-5 provide the parts outside the CDR3, is KAGVTQTPRYLIKTRGQQVTLSCSPISGHRSVSWYQQTPGQGLQFLFEYFSETQRNKGNFPGRFSGRQFSNSRSEMNVSTLELGDSALYLCASSLVGTSGQETQYFGPGTRLLVL.

The chain recombines TRBV28 with TRBJ2-7, with D perhaps matching TRBD1 (5 bases). Germline lookup yields CDR1 MDHEN and CDR2 SYDVKM. CDR3 length: 12 residues. Trimming pared 10 bases from V and 4 bases from J, leaving 14 bases between. This chain's CDR3 is CATSTVRYEQYF. The CDR3 bases are TGTGCCACCTCGACAGTCAGATACGAGCAGTACTTC. The whole variable domain, filled in from reference TRBV28 and TRBJ2-7, reads DVKVTQSSRYLVKRTGEKVFLECVQDMDHENMFWYRQDPGLGLRLIYFSYDVKMKEKGDIPEGYSVSREKKERFSLILESASTNQTSMYLCATSTVRYEQYFGPGTRLTVT.

The genes are TRBV27 and TRBJ2-5; TRBD1 agrees at 11 bases. The closer fit of TRBJ2-7 to the DNA end suggests the J call may be wrong. The germline gives CDR1 MNHEY, CDR2 SMNVEV (reference sequence). The CDR3 consists of 15 residues. This chain's CDR3 is CASRPGQGDYYEQYF. The DNA for the CDR3 is TGTGCCAGCAGGCCGGGACAGGGGGATTACTACGAGCAGTACTTC.

V and J are TRBV5-4 and TRBJ2-1, with 10 bases aligning to TRBD2. CDR1 and CDR2 from the germline V gene are SGHNT and YYREEE (reference sequence). This CDR3 has 14 amino acids. J gave up 1 base and V 7 bases, and 2 bases lay outside the gene matches. The CDR3 is CASQRGGSYNEQFF. The CDR3 nucleotides read TGTGCCAGCCAGCGGGGGGGGTCCTACAATGAGCAGTTCTTC.

The rearrangement links TRBV5-1 to TRBJ1-4; TRBD1 might be the D (5 bases). V dropped 5 bases and J dropped 2 bases, with 10 bases sitting between them. Germline assignment: CDR1 SGHRS and CDR2 YFSETQ. The CDR3 covers 14 residues. This CDR3 reads CASSSGRTNEKLFF. The DNA of the CDR3 is TGCGCCAGCAGTTCAGGGCGGACTAATGAAAAACTGTTTTTT. The whole variable domain, remainder taken from reference TRBV5-1 and TRBJ1-4, is KAGVTQTPRYLIKTRGQQVTLSCSPISGHRSVSWYQQTPGQGLQFLFEYFSETQRNKGNFPGRFSGRQFSNSRSEMNVSTLELGDSALYLCASSSGRTNEKLFFGSGTQLSVL.

This chain joins TRBV27 and TRBJ1-6, with D possibly TRBD1 on 6 matching bases. The V gene's germline CDR1 is MNHEY and CDR2 SMNVEV (reference sequence). This CDR3 has 13 amino acids. Trimming pared 7 bases from V and 7 bases from J, leaving 11 bases between. The CDR3 loop reads CASNRAGNSPLHF. In nucleotides, the CDR3 is TGTGCCAGCAACAGGGCTGGGAATTCACCCCTCCACTTT.

This clone has a single count. V is TRBV6-1 and J is TRBJ2-7; no definite D call. The CDR3 extends over 14 amino acids. Germline V CDR1 and CDR2: MNHNS, SASEGT. V dropped 2 bases and J dropped 0 bases, with 8 bases sitting between them. The CDR3 region has the DNA TGTGCCAGCAGTGAAATGTCTATCTCCTACGAGCAGTACTTC. Translating it yields CASSEMSISYEQYF.

The V call is TRBV29-1, the J call TRBJ2-2; D is undetermined. Per germline, CDR1 SQVTM and CDR2 ANQGSEA. The CDR3 length is 13 residues. V was cut by 1 base and J by 0 bases, with 3 bases left in between. CDR3 DNA: TGCAGCGTTGAAGTTACGAACACCGGGGAGCTGTTTTTT. Translating gives CSVEVTNTGELFF.

The CDR3 region is CASSQESYYGYTF. The CDR3 bases are TGCGCCAGCAGCCAAGAGAGTTACTATGGCTACACCTTC. The chain joins TRBV4-1 to TRBJ1-2; D call uncertain. CDR1 and CDR2 (germline): MGHRA, YSYEKL. The length of the CDR3 is 13 residues. V was cut by 0 bases and J by 3 bases, with 5 bases left in between.

J is TRBJ2-7 and V is TRBV7-2; D unclear. In germline, CDR1 is SGHTA, CDR2 FQGNSA. This CDR3 contains 11 residues. V lost 2 bases and J lost 5, with 4 bases in between. The CDR3 loop reads CASSLINEQYF. DNA for the CDR3: TGTGCCAGCAGCTTAATAAACGAGCAGTACTTC.

The V gene is TRBV4-2, the J gene TRBJ2-3; the match to TRBD2 covers 14 bases. Germline lookup yields CDR1 LGHNA and CDR2 YNFKEQ. The V segment lost 3 bases and the J segment 0 bases; nucleotides outside the gene matches: 8. CDR3 length equals 19 residues. CDR3 DNA: TGTGCCAGCAGCCATTGGACTAGCGGGGGGCCCACTAGCACAGATACGCAGTATTTT. Amino acids: CASSHWTSGGPTSTDTQYF.

The chain carries TRBV27 and TRBJ1-1, with D possibly matching TRBD1 (6 bases). The length of the CDR3 is 15 residues. The V end was cut by 7 bases, the J end by 4 bases, with 19 bases between. The germline V gene has CDR1 MNHEY and CDR2 SMNVEV (reference sequence). CDR3 amino acids: CASTLDRNLVTEAFF. The CDR3 bases are TGTGCCAGCACCCTAGACAGGAATCTAGTCACTGAAGCTTTCTTT.

V gene TRBV7-9 combines with J gene TRBJ1-2; TRBD1 matches 8 bases. V was clipped by 2 bases and J by 1 base; unmatched bases: 3. CDR3 length: 15 residues. CDR1 SEHNR and CDR2 FQNEAQ come from the germline V gene (reference sequence). DNA of the CDR3: TGTGCCAGCAGCTTAATGACAGGGGTTAACTATGGCTACACCTTC. Its translation: CASSLMTGVNYGYTF.

This clone was counted a single time. The chain uses TRBV6-1 and TRBJ1-2, with 8 bases that match TRBD1. Germline V gene data show CDR1 as MNHNS and CDR2 as SASEGT. The CDR3 has 14 amino acids. Unmatched junction bases numbered 7, after V lost 6 bases and J lost 4 bases. The CDR3: CASRRGTGSYGYTF. As DNA, the CDR3 is TGTGCCAGCAGACGTGGGACAGGCTCCTATGGCTACACCTTC.

The chain has TRBV4-1 and TRBJ2-3; 9 bases match TRBD2. Germline V gene lookup returns CDR1 MGHRA and CDR2 YSYEKL. Trimming removed 1 base from V and 1 base from J; junction bases left unmatched: 3. The CDR3 has 16 amino acids. CDR3 DNA sequence: TGCGCCAGCAGCCAAGTTTCTAGCGGGGGCACAGATACGCAGTATTTT. This gives the protein CASSQVSSGGTDTQYF.

The rearrangement joins TRBV18 to TRBJ1-2; tentative D call: TRBD1 (6 bases). V was pared by 4 bases and J by 6 bases, with 18 bases between. The length of the CDR3 is 15 residues. Looked up from germline, CDR1 is KGHSH and CDR2 is LQKENI. In DNA form, the CDR3 reads TGTGCCAGCTCACTACGACAGGCCTTATACCATGGCTACACCTTC. Its protein product is CASSLRQALYHGYTF.

This rearrangement joins TRBV25-1 to TRBJ2-3, with TRBD1 matching over 10 bases. After removal of 5 bases from V and 9 bases from J, the junction contained 5 bases not matched to a gene. The CDR3 is 13 amino acids. CDR1 and CDR2 (germline): MGHDK, SYGVNS. CDR3 bases: TGTGCCAGCAGTTTAAGGACAGGGGGAACGCAGTATTTT. This encodes CASSLRTGGTQYF.

The J gene is TRBJ2-5, the V gene TRBV2; D might be TRBD2 (6 bases). V dropped 3 bases and J dropped 0 bases, with 14 bases sitting between them. The CDR3 sequence is 16 residues long. Germline CDR1 and CDR2: SNHLY and FYNNEI. CDR3 loop: CASSERSGPYQETQYF. As DNA, the CDR3 is TGTGCCAGCAGTGAGAGGAGCGGGCCGTACCAAGAGACCCAGTACTTC.

This chain uses TRBV19 with TRBJ2-2; possible D gene TRBD2, 5 bases. Trimming left V 7 bases short and J 2 bases short, with 11 bases between. Germline CDR1 LNHDA, CDR2 SQIVND (reference sequence). The CDR3 spans 14 residues. CDR3 protein: CASIPRGNTGELFF. CDR3 in DNA: TGTGCCAGTATTCCCCGGGGAAACACCGGGGAGCTGTTTTTT.

This chain connects TRBV5-6 to TRBJ1-1; D might be TRBD1 (5 bases). The CDR3 is 17 amino acids. Germline lookup yields CDR1 SGHDT and CDR2 YYEEEE. The V end was cut by 5 bases, the J end by 4 bases, with 24 bases between. The CDR3 DNA follows: TGTGCCAGCAGTTCGTTCATGCAGGGTTGGGATTCCACTGAAGCTTTCTTT. It encodes CASSSFMQGWDSTEAFF. Filled out from reference TRBV5-6 and TRBJ1-1, the complete variable domain reads DAGVTQSPTHLIKTRGQQVTLRCSPKSGHDTVSWYQQALGQGPQFIFQYYEEEERQRGNFPDRFSGHQFPNYSSELNVNALLLGDSALYLCASSSFMQGWDSTEAFFGQGTRLTVV.

This clone was found once. The V gene is TRBV30, the J gene TRBJ2-7, with D possibly matching TRBD1 (6 bases). The CDR3 loop spans 13 amino acids. Germline V lookup: CDR1 GTSNPN, CDR2 SVGIG (reference sequence). Deletions cut 3 bases from V and 7 bases from J, with 16 bases between. The CDR3 region has the DNA TGTGCCTGGAGGAGGGCAGGGGCGCGGGAGCAGTACTTC. It encodes CAWRRAGAREQYF.

The chain carries TRBV7-3 and TRBJ1-1; D unresolved. V was pared by 1 base and J by 1 base, with 13 bases between. Germline V gene data show CDR1 as SGHTA and CDR2 as FQGTGA. The CDR3 covers 16 residues. The CDR3 loop reads CASSLRPGPGNTEAFF. The CDR3, as DNA: TGTGCCAGCAGCTTAAGACCAGGTCCCGGGAACACTGAAGCTTTCTTT.

CDR3 protein: CASTGRDSSSGNTIYF. CDR3 coding DNA: TGTGCCAGTACCGGACGGGACAGTTCCTCTGGAAACACCATATATTTT. The chain has TRBV19 and TRBJ1-3; 7 nucleotides line up with TRBD1. V lost 7 bases and J lost 0; bases outside the gene matches: 9. From germline, CDR1 is LNHDA and CDR2 SQIVND (reference sequence). The CDR3 sequence is 16 residues long.